In its sample, the clone carrying this T cell receptor (beta chain) was seen a few times. This specimen belongs to a study of CD8 T cells in ankylosing spondylitis. The V gene's germline CDR1 is SGDLS and CDR2 YYNGEE. After removal of 1 base from V and 4 bases from J, the junction contained 4 bases not matched to a gene. The CDR3 is 15 amino acids. Researchers built TCR beta libraries using quantitative 5'-RACE with molecular barcodes. TCRdb called the 5' RACE reads again in MiXCR, with one record for every CDR3 protein. The data hold thousands of distinct CDR3 sequences, with approximately 7.7% observed a single time.

The source material was blood, either unsorted or a sorted T cell fraction (not recorded which). The rearrangement joins TRBV9 to TRBJ2-1; 8 bases map to TRBD2. The clonotype comes from a male donor with ankylosing spondylitis or in good health (not recorded which). The CDR3, as DNA: TGTGCCAGCAGCGTAACTAGCGGCCTTTACAATGAGCAGTTCTTC. This codes for CASSVTSGLYNEQFF. Combining the CDR3 with reference TRBV9 and TRBJ2-1 gives the whole variable domain DSGVTQTPKHLITATGQRVTLRCSPRSGDLSVYWYQQSLDQGLQFLIQYYNGEERAKGNILERFSAQQFPDLHSELNLSSLELGDSALYFCASSVTSGLYNEQFFGPGTRLTVL.